This is a list of T cell receptor beta chains from one sample in a study of cytomegalovirus exposure and HLA in healthy donors. The table came from immunoSEQ multiplex PCR; TCRdb's copy has only in-frame clones and leaves some out. The sample lists about 110,000 clones, 70% seen once, with around 9.9% in the top ten. Input material: PBMCs. These receptor sequences come from a man aged 35-49 years in good health and CMV-seropositive. CDR3s include the opening cysteine and the closing phenylalanine or tryptophan. The D gene is left open where the match is weak. For some rows the clone size is stated as once, few or many, or as a class when expanded; others skip it.

d_gene: .; abundance: .; j_gene: TRBJ1-2; v_gene: TRBV7-9; CDR3aa: CAPYVVNYGYTF; CDR3nt: TGTGCCCCCTACGTGGTTAACTATGGCTACACCTTC
d_gene: TRBD2; abundance: .; j_gene: TRBJ2-2; v_gene: TRBV5-1; CDR3aa: CASSFSGLAGGNTGELFF; CDR3nt: TGCGCCAGCAGCTTCTCGGGACTAGCGGGAGGAAACACCGGGGAGCTGTTTTTT
d_gene: .; abundance: few; j_gene: TRBJ2-3; v_gene: TRBV5-8; CDR3aa: CASSGQWGADTQYF; CDR3nt: TGTGCCAGCAGCGGACAATGGGGGGCAGATACGCAGTATTTT
d_gene: .; abundance: .; j_gene: TRBJ1-1; v_gene: TRBV11-2; CDR3aa: CASSLDVSTEAFF; CDR3nt: TGTGCCAGCAGCTTAGACGTGAGTACTGAAGCTTTCTTT
d_gene: TRBD2; abundance: .; j_gene: TRBJ2-1; v_gene: TRBV4-2; CDR3aa: CASSQDSGDYNEQFF; CDR3nt: TGTGCCAGCAGCCAAGATAGCGGGGATTACAATGAGCAGTTCTTC
d_gene: .; abundance: .; j_gene: TRBJ1-1; v_gene: TRBV19; CDR3aa: CASSHRSDRTNTEAFF; CDR3nt: TGTGCCAGTAGTCATCGCTCTGACAGAACAAACACTGAAGCTTTCTTT
d_gene: .; abundance: .; j_gene: TRBJ1-4; v_gene: TRBV5-6; CDR3aa: CASSMYDTGSLEKLFF; CDR3nt: TGTGCCAGCAGCATGTACGACACAGGGAGCCTCGAAAAACTGTTTTTT
d_gene: .; abundance: .; j_gene: TRBJ2-2; v_gene: TRBV25-1; CDR3aa: CASSPYRAVGTGELFF; CDR3nt: TGTGCCAGCAGTCCCTACCGTGCGGTCGGGACCGGGGAGCTGTTTTTT
d_gene: .; abundance: few; j_gene: TRBJ1-1; v_gene: TRBV7-9; CDR3aa: CASSLESGAEAFF; CDR3nt: TGTGCCAGCAGCTTAGAGTCAGGGGCTGAAGCTTTCTTT
d_gene: TRBD1; abundance: .; j_gene: TRBJ2-7; v_gene: TRBV4-1; CDR3aa: CASSLRQGTYEQYF; CDR3nt: TGCGCCAGCAGCCTACGACAGGGGACCTACGAGCAGTACTTC
d_gene: .; abundance: .; j_gene: TRBJ1-2; v_gene: TRBV5-6; CDR3aa: CASSLYTGYGYTF; CDR3nt: TGTGCCAGCAGCTTGTATACAGGATATGGCTACACCTTC
d_gene: .; abundance: .; j_gene: TRBJ2-2; v_gene: TRBV7-2; CDR3aa: CASSSSVRSAGELFF; CDR3nt: TGTGCCAGCAGCTCTAGCGTGAGGTCTGCCGGGGAGCTGTTTTTT
d_gene: TRBD2; abundance: few; j_gene: TRBJ2-3; v_gene: TRBV4-2; CDR3aa: CASSQGASGSRLDTQYF; CDR3nt: TGTGCCAGCAGCCAAGGGGCTAGCGGGAGTAGGTTGGATACGCAGTATTTT
d_gene: TRBD2; abundance: .; j_gene: TRBJ2-1; v_gene: TRBV7-2; CDR3aa: CASSLGLAGEQFF; CDR3nt: TGTGCCAGCAGCTTAGGACTAGCGGGAGAGCAGTTCTTC
d_gene: TRBD2; abundance: .; j_gene: TRBJ2-3; v_gene: TRBV11-2; CDR3aa: CASSFLAGWNTDTQYF; CDR3nt: TGTGCCAGCAGCTTTCTAGCGGGATGGAACACAGATACGCAGTATTTT
d_gene: TRBD1; abundance: .; j_gene: TRBJ1-5; v_gene: TRBV13; CDR3aa: CASSSGQGSWPQHF; CDR3nt: TGTGCCAGCAGCTCGGGACAGGGTAGTTGGCCCCAGCATTTT
d_gene: .; abundance: .; j_gene: TRBJ2-3; v_gene: TRBV9; CDR3aa: CASSDSRGEDTQYF; CDR3nt: TGTGCCAGCAGCGATTCCAGGGGAGAAGATACGCAGTATTTT
d_gene: .; abundance: .; j_gene: TRBJ2-1; v_gene: TRBV6-5; CDR3aa: CASSYRQGGYNEQFF; CDR3nt: TGTGCCAGCAGTTACAGGCAGGGGGGCTACAATGAGCAGTTCTTC
d_gene: TRBD1; abundance: .; j_gene: TRBJ2-7; v_gene: TRBV11-1; CDR3aa: CASSPGTGSANEQYF; CDR3nt: TGTGCCAGCAGCCCAGGGACAGGGTCTGCTAACGAGCAGTACTTC
d_gene: .; abundance: .; j_gene: TRBJ1-3; v_gene: TRBV5-1; CDR3aa: CASRETGFGNTIYF; CDR3nt: TGCGCCAGCAGGGAAACAGGGTTTGGAAACACCATATATTTT
d_gene: TRBD2; abundance: .; j_gene: TRBJ2-7; v_gene: TRBV4-1; CDR3aa: CASSQPPGQREDYEQYF; CDR3nt: TGCGCCAGCAGCCAACCTCCCGGACAGCGGGAGGATTACGAGCAGTACTTC
d_gene: TRBD1; abundance: few; j_gene: TRBJ1-5; v_gene: TRBV6-4; CDR3aa: CASSEGTGGNQPQHF; CDR3nt: TGTGCCAGCAGTGAAGGGACAGGCGGCAATCAGCCCCAGCATTTT
d_gene: TRBD1; abundance: few; j_gene: TRBJ1-2; v_gene: TRBV6-5; CDR3aa: CASSYARTGGNYGYTF; CDR3nt: TGTGCCAGCAGTTACGCCCGGACAGGGGGGAACTATGGCTACACCTTC
d_gene: .; abundance: once; j_gene: TRBJ2-6; v_gene: TRBV6-5; CDR3aa: CASSTELSGANVLTF; CDR3nt: TGTGCCAGCAGTACAGAACTCTCTGGGGCCAACGTCCTGACTTTC
d_gene: .; abundance: .; j_gene: TRBJ2-7; v_gene: TRBV7-2; CDR3aa: CASSLQGPAYEQYF; CDR3nt: TGTGCCAGCAGCTTACAGGGCCCCGCTTACGAGCAGTACTTC
d_gene: TRBD1; abundance: .; j_gene: TRBJ1-2; v_gene: TRBV30; CDR3aa: CAWRGQGINYGYTF; CDR3nt: TGTGCCTGGAGGGGACAGGGGATTAACTATGGCTACACCTTC
d_gene: .; abundance: .; j_gene: TRBJ1-3; v_gene: TRBV18; CDR3aa: CASSPPIGQQPSGNTIYF; CDR3nt: TGTGCCAGCTCACCACCAATTGGACAGCAGCCCTCTGGAAACACCATATATTTT
d_gene: TRBD1; abundance: .; j_gene: TRBJ1-4; v_gene: TRBV6-1; CDR3aa: CASRYYQGAEEKLFF; CDR3nt: TGTGCCAGCAGATATTACCAGGGGGCGGAGGAAAAACTGTTTTTT
d_gene: .; abundance: .; j_gene: TRBJ2-1; v_gene: TRBV30; CDR3aa: CAWTWSNTYNEQFF; CDR3nt: TGTGCCTGGACTTGGTCTAATACCTACAATGAGCAGTTCTTC
d_gene: TRBD1; abundance: .; j_gene: TRBJ1-5; v_gene: TRBV2; CDR3aa: CASRATDRGHGQPQHF; CDR3nt: TGTGCCAGCAGAGCAACCGACAGGGGGCATGGTCAGCCCCAGCATTTT
d_gene: TRBD1; abundance: .; j_gene: TRBJ2-7; v_gene: TRBV30; CDR3aa: CAWKMGRGNYEQYF; CDR3nt: TGTGCCTGGAAGATGGGCAGGGGGAACTACGAGCAGTACTTC
d_gene: TRBD1; abundance: .; j_gene: TRBJ1-2; v_gene: TRBV6-6; CDR3aa: CASSPGQGNYGYTF; CDR3nt: TGTGCCAGCAGCCCCGGACAGGGCAACTATGGCTACACCTTC
d_gene: TRBD2; abundance: .; j_gene: TRBJ2-7; v_gene: TRBV28; CDR3aa: CASKTSGRTEQYF; CDR3nt: TGTGCCAGCAAGACTAGCGGGAGGACCGAGCAGTACTTC
d_gene: TRBD1; abundance: once; j_gene: TRBJ1-2; v_gene: TRBV29-1; CDR3aa: CSVEFPRQGATSNYGYTF; CDR3nt: TGCAGCGTTGAATTTCCCCGGCAGGGGGCGACTTCTAACTATGGCTACACCTTC
d_gene: .; abundance: many; j_gene: TRBJ1-4; v_gene: TRBV21-1; CDR3aa: CASSKSLGGSDEKLFF; CDR3nt: TGTGCCAGCAGCAAGTCCCTAGGGGGATCTGATGAAAAACTGTTTTTT
d_gene: TRBD1; abundance: .; j_gene: TRBJ1-5; v_gene: TRBV6-5; CDR3aa: CASSRQGKGQPQHF; CDR3nt: TGTGCCAGCAGTAGACAGGGCAAGGGGCAGCCCCAGCATTTT
d_gene: TRBD2; abundance: few; j_gene: TRBJ2-7; v_gene: TRBV28; CDR3aa: CASSNPSGRAYEQYF; CDR3nt: TGTGCCAGCAGCAATCCTAGCGGGAGGGCCTACGAGCAGTACTTC
d_gene: .; abundance: .; j_gene: TRBJ1-2; v_gene: TRBV7-9; CDR3aa: CASSPPGSGYGYTF; CDR3nt: TGTGCCAGCAGCCCACCAGGGTCTGGCTATGGCTACACCTTC
d_gene: .; abundance: .; j_gene: TRBJ2-5; v_gene: TRBV30; CDR3aa: CAWSVQAARETQYF; CDR3nt: TGTGCCTGGAGTGTACAAGCGGCGAGGGAGACCCAGTACTTC
d_gene: .; abundance: .; j_gene: TRBJ2-2; v_gene: TRBV5-8; CDR3aa: CASKSPRKGAAGELFF; CDR3nt: TGTGCCAGCAAAAGCCCCCGGAAAGGGGCGGCCGGGGAGCTGTTTTTT
d_gene: TRBD2; abundance: .; j_gene: TRBJ2-3; v_gene: TRBV28; CDR3aa: CASSTPGLAGDTDTQYF; CDR3nt: TGTGCCAGCAGTACACCCGGGTTAGCGGGAGACACAGATACGCAGTATTTT
d_gene: TRBD1; abundance: .; j_gene: TRBJ2-3; v_gene: TRBV5-1; CDR3aa: CASSLDRGLFEDTQYF; CDR3nt: TGCGCCAGCAGCTTAGACAGGGGGCTTTTTGAGGATACGCAGTATTTT
d_gene: .; abundance: .; j_gene: TRBJ1-2; v_gene: TRBV6-5; CDR3aa: CASTGTGRYGYTF; CDR3nt: TGTGCCTCGACGGGAACAGGGAGATATGGCTACACCTTC
d_gene: TRBD1; abundance: .; j_gene: TRBJ2-7; v_gene: TRBV27; CDR3aa: CASSWQGDLAYEQYF; CDR3nt: TGTGCCAGCAGTTGGCAGGGGGACCTTGCCTACGAGCAGTACTTC
d_gene: TRBD2; abundance: .; j_gene: TRBJ2-2; v_gene: TRBV5-1; CDR3aa: CASSWTRGQSGELFF; CDR3nt: TGCGCCAGCAGCTGGACTAGAGGGCAATCCGGGGAGCTGTTTTTT